These T cell receptor beta chains were read from a single sample in a study of shared clonotypes between healthy human individuals. Some clones are missing from TCRdb's copy, which holds only in-frame ones; the method was immunoSEQ multiplex PCR. The data show about 2.3 million clones, 92% seen once. Sequenced sample: naive CD4+ T cells from PBMCs. These TCRs come from a young man in good health. Some clones in this sample may be carry-over from other donors' samples. CDR3s include the opening cysteine and the closing phenylalanine or tryptophan. D genes are given only for firm matches. Rows may omit the clone size; those that give it use once, few, many or a size class.

J,size,V,D,CDR3,DNA
TRBJ1-2,-,TRBV2,-,CASSPLGGIDYGYTF,TGTGCCAGCAGTCCCTTGGGGGGGATTGACTATGGCTACACCTTC
TRBJ2-2,-,TRBV7-2,-,CASSQTPGLPTGELFF,TGTGCCAGCAGCCAAACGCCGGGGCTCCCCACCGGGGAGCTGTTTTTT
TRBJ2-5,-,TRBV11-1,-,CASSLVMDSEETQYF,TGTGCCAGCAGCTTAGTTATGGACAGTGAGGAGACCCAGTACTTC
TRBJ2-5,-,TRBV5-8,-,CASSQGRMLQETQYF,TGTGCCAGCAGCCAGGGACGGATGCTTCAAGAGACCCAGTACTTC
TRBJ1-6,-,TRBV28,-,CASSLTQYNSPLHF,TGTGCCAGCAGTTTAACCCAGTATAATTCACCCCTCCACTTT
TRBJ1-5,-,TRBV5-1,-,CASSLAGQMNQPQHF,TGCGCCAGCAGCTTGGCCGGACAGATGAATCAGCCCCAGCATTTT
TRBJ1-2,-,TRBV28,TRBD1,CATLPTQGYYGYTF,TGTGCCACCCTCCCTACACAGGGGTACTATGGCTACACCTTC
TRBJ1-1,-,TRBV11-2,-,CASSALTQGFAEAFF,TGTGCCAGCAGCGCTCTTACCCAGGGATTCGCTGAAGCTTTCTTT
TRBJ1-5,-,TRBV2,-,CASSEGLVQPQHF,TGTGCCAGCAGCGAGGGGCTGGTTCAGCCCCAGCATTTT
TRBJ2-5,-,TRBV28,TRBD1,CASSDQDRAGETQYF,TGTGCCAGCAGTGATCAGGACAGGGCAGGGGAGACCCAGTACTTC
TRBJ1-1,once,TRBV28,-,CASSIGTKNTEAFF,TGTGCCAGCAGTATAGGGACCAAGAACACTGAAGCTTTCTTT
TRBJ2-3,-,TRBV7-2,-,CASSLRSGRTDTQYF,TGTGCCAGCAGCTTAAGGAGCGGGCGCACAGATACGCAGTATTTT
TRBJ2-3,-,TRBV5-1,-,CASTNWGMDTQYF,TGCGCCAGCACCAACTGGGGGATGGATACGCAGTATTTT
TRBJ2-7,-,TRBV5-4,-,CASSLFSSGGYEQYF,TGTGCCAGCAGCTTGTTTTCTTCTGGGGGGTACGAGCAGTACTTC
TRBJ2-7,-,TRBV11-2,-,CASTTIRLGTDEQYF,TGTGCCAGCACCACCATTAGACTAGGGACTGACGAGCAGTACTTC
TRBJ1-5,once,TRBV11-2,-,CASSLIGQPQHF,TGTGCCAGCAGCTTAATCGGTCAGCCCCAGCATTTT
TRBJ2-1,-,TRBV15,TRBD2,CATSRDSRSGDEQFF,TGTGCCACCAGCAGAGATTCGAGGAGCGGGGATGAGCAGTTCTTC
TRBJ2-1,-,TRBV28,TRBD2,CASSSQLADAYNEQFF,TGTGCCAGCAGTTCCCAACTAGCGGATGCCTACAATGAGCAGTTCTTC
TRBJ2-1,-,TRBV7-3,TRBD2,CASSLQPSGSSYNEQFF,TGTGCCAGCAGCTTACAACCTAGCGGGAGTTCCTACAATGAGCAGTTCTTC
TRBJ2-3,-,TRBV4-1,-,CASSQEASDTDTQYF,TGCGCCAGCAGCCAAGAGGCTAGCGACACAGATACGCAGTATTTT
TRBJ1-2,-,TRBV25-1,TRBD1,CASSQGGLGRYGYTF,TGTGCCAGCAGTCAGGGGGGGTTGGGACGCTATGGCTACACCTTC
TRBJ2-1,-,TRBV7-8,-,CASSLAEVIPFF,TGTGCCAGCAGCTTAGCCGAAGTGATCCCGTTCTTC
TRBJ1-1,-,TRBV7-9,-,CASSLSVPGSPRTEAFF,TGTGCCAGCAGCTTGTCCGTTCCCGGGTCACCGAGGACTGAAGCTTTCTTT